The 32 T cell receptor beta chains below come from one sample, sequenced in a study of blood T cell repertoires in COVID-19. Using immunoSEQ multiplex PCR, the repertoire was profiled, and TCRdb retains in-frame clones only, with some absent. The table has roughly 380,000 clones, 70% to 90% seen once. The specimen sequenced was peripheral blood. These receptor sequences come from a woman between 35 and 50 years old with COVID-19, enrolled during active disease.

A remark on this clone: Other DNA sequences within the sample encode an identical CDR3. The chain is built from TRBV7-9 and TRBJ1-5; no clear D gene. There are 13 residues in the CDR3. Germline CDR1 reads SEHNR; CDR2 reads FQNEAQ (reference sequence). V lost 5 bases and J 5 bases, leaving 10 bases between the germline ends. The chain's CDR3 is CASSPLRDQPQHF. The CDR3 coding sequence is TGTGCCAGCAGCCCACTTCGGGATCAGCCCCAGCATTTT.

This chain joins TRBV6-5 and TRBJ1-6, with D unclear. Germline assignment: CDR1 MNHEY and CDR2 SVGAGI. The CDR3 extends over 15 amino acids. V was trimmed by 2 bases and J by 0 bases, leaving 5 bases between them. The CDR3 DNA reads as TGTGCCAGCAGTTACGTGAGCTCCTATAATTCACCCCTCCACTTT. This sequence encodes CASSYVSSYNSPLHF.

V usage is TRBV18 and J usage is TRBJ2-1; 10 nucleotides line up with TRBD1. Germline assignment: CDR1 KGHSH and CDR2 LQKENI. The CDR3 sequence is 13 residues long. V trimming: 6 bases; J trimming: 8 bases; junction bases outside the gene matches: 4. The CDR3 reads CASSWDRGDEQFF. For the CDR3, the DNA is TGTGCCAGCTCTTGGGACAGGGGCGATGAGCAGTTCTTC.

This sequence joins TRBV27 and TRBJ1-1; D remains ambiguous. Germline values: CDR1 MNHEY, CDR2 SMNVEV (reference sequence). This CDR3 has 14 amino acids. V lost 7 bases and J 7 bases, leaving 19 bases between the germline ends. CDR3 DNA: TGTGCCAGCACCGATGACATGCCGCCCTTTGAAGCTTTCTTT. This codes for CASTDDMPPFEAFF.

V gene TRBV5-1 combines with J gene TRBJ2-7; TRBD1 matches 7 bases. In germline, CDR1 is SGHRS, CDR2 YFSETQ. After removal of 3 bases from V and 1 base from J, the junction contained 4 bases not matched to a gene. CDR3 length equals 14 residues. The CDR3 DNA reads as TGCGCCAGCAGCTCATTGACAGGGTCCTACGAGCAGTACTTC. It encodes CASSSLTGSYEQYF.

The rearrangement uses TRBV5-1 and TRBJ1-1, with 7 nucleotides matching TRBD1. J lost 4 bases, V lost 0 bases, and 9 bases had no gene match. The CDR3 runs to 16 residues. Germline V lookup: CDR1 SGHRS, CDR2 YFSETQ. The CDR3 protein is CASSLGAGGSGTEAFF. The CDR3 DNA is TGCGCCAGCAGCTTGGGGGCAGGGGGGTCAGGCACTGAAGCTTTCTTT.

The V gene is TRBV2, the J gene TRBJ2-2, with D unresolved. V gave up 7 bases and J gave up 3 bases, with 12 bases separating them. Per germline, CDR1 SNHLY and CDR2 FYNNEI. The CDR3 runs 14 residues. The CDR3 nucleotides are TGTGCCAGCACCACAGTTACAGACACCGGGGAGCTGTTTTTT. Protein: CASTTVTDTGELFF. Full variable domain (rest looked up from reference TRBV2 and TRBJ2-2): EPEVTQTPSHQVTQMGQEVILRCVPISNHLYFYWYRQILGQKVEFLVSFYNNEISEKSEIFDDQFSVERPDGSNFTLKIRSTKLEDSAMYFCASTTVTDTGELFFGEGSRLTVL.

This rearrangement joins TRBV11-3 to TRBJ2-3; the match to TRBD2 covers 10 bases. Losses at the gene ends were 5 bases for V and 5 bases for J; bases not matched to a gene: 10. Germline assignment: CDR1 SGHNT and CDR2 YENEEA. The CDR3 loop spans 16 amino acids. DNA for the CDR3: TGTGCCAGCAGCCCGGGAGCGGGAGGGCCCAAAGATACGCAGTATTTT. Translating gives CASSPGAGGPKDTQYF.

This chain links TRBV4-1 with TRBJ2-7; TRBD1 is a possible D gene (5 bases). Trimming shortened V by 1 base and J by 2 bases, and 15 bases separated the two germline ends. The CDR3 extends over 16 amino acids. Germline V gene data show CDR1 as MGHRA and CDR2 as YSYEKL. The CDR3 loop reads CASSQGPTVEPYEQYF. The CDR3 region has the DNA TGCGCCAGCAGCCAAGGGCCGACAGTTGAACCCTACGAGCAGTACTTC.

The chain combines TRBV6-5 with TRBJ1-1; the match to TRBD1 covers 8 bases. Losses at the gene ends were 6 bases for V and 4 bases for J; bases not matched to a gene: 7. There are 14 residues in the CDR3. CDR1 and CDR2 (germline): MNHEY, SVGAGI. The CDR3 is CASSLTGASTEAFF. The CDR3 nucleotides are TGTGCCAGCAGCTTGACAGGGGCGAGCACTGAAGCTTTCTTT.

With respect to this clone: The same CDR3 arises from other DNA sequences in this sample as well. The CDR3 is CASSQDSPNTEAFF. DNA for the CDR3: TGCGCCAGCAGCCAAGACTCCCCGAACACTGAAGCTTTCTTT. V gene TRBV4-1 combines with J gene TRBJ1-1; D ambiguous. There are 14 residues in the CDR3. Germline V lookup: CDR1 MGHRA, CDR2 YSYEKL. V dropped 0 bases and J dropped 1 base, with 6 bases sitting between them.

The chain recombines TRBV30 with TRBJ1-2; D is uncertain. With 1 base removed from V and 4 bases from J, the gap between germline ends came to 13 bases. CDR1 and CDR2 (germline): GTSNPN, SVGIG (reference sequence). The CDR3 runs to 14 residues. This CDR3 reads CAWSDRGKPYGYTF. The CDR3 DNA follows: TGTGCCTGGAGTGACCGGGGAAAGCCCTATGGCTACACCTTC.

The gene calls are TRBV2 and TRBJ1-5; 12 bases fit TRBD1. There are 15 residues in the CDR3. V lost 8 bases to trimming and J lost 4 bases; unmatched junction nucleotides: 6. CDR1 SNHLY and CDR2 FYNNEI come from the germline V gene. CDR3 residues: CASSRDRGQNQPQHF. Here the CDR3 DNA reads TGTGCCAGCTCCCGGGACAGGGGGCAAAATCAGCCCCAGCATTTT.

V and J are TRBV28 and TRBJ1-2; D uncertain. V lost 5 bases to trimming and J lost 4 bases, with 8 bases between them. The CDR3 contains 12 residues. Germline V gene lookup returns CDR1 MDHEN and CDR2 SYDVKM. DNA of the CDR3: TGTGCCAGCAGTATTATCGGCTATGGCTACACCTTC. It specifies CASSIIGYGYTF.

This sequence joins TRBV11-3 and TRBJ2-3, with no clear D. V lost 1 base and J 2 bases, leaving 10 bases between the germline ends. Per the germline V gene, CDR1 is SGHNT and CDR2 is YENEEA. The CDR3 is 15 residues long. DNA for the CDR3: TGTGCCAGCAGCTTAGGCTACGACACCACAGATACGCAGTATTTT. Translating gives CASSLGYDTTDTQYF.

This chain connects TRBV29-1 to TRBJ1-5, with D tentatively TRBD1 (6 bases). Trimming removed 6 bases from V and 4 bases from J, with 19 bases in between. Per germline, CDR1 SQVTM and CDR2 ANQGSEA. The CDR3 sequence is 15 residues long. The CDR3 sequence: CSVADRTVGNQPQHF. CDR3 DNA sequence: TGCAGCGTAGCGGACCGGACAGTGGGGAATCAGCCCCAGCATTTT.

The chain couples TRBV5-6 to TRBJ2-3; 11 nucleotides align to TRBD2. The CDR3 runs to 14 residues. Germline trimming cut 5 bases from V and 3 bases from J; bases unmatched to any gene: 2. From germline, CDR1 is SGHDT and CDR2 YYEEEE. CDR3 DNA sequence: TGTGCCAGCAGGCTAGCGGGGGGTACAGATACGCAGTATTTT. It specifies CASRLAGGTDTQYF.

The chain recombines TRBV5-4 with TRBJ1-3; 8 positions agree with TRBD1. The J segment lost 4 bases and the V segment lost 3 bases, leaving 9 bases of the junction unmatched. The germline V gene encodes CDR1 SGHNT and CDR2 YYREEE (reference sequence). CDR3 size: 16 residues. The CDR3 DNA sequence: TGTGCCAGCAGCTGGAGGACAGGGCGTCAAGGAAACACCATATATTTT. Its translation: CASSWRTGRQGNTIYF.

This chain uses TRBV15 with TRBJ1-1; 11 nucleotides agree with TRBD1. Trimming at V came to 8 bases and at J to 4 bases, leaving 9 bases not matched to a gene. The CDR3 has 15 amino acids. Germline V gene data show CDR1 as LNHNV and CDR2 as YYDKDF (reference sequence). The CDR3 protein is CATGKDRGLGTEAFF. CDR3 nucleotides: TGTGCCACCGGAAAGGACAGGGGGCTAGGCACTGAAGCTTTCTTT.

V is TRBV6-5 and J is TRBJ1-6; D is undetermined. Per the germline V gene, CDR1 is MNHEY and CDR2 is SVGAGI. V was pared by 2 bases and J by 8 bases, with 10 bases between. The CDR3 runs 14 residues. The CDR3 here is CASSYRGGDSPLHF. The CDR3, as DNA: TGTGCCAGCAGTTACCGTGGCGGGGATTCACCCCTCCACTTT.

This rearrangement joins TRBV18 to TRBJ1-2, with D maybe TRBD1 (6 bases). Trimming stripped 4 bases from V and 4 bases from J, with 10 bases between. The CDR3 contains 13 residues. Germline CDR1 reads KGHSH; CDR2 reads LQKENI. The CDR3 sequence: CASSQLDSYGYTF. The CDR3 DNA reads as TGTGCCAGCTCACAACTGGACAGCTATGGCTACACCTTC.

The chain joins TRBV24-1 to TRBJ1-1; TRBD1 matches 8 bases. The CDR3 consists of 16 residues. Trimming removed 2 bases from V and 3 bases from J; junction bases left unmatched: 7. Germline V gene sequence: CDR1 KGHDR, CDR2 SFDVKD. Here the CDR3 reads CATSDSRTGKYTEAFF. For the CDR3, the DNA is TGTGCCACCAGTGATTCGCGGACAGGGAAGTACACTGAAGCTTTCTTT.

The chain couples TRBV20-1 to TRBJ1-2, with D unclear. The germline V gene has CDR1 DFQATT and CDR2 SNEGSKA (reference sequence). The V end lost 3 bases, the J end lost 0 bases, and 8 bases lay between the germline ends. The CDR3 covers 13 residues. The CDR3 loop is CSASRRTNYGYTF. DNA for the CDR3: TGCAGTGCTAGTAGGAGAACTAACTATGGCTACACCTTC.

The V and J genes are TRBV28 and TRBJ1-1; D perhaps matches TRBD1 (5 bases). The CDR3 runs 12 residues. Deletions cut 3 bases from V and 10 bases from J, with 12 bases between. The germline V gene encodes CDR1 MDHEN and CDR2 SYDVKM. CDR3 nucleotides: TGTGCCAGCAGTTTGAGAAGGAGGGGAGCTTTCTTT. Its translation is CASSLRRRGAFF. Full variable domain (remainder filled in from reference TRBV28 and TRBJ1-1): DVKVTQSSRYLVKRTGEKVFLECVQDMDHENMFWYRQDPGLGLRLIYFSYDVKMKEKGDIPEGYSVSREKKERFSLILESASTNQTSMYLCASSLRRRGAFFGQGTRLTVV.

The CDR3 nucleotides read TGTGCCACCAGCAGATTTGGACAGGGGGCTGTGATGGTCACTAATGAAAAACTGTTTTTT. It codes for CATSRFGQGAVMVTNEKLFF. This chain links TRBV15 with TRBJ1-4, with TRBD1 matching over 11 bases. This CDR3 region has 20 residues. The germline V gene has CDR1 LNHNV and CDR2 YYDKDF (reference sequence). With V trimmed by 2 bases and J by 2 bases, 13 bases remained unmatched.

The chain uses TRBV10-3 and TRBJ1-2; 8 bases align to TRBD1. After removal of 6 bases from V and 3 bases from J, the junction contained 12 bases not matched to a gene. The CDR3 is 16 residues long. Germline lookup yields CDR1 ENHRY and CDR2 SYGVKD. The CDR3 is CAIRSGGFGTDYGYTF. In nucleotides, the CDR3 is TGTGCCATCAGATCAGGGGGCTTTGGGACTGACTATGGCTACACCTTC.

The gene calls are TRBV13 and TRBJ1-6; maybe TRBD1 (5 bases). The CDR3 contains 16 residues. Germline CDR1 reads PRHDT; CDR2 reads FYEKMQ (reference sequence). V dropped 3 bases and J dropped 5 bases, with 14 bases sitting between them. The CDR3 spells CASSFVGAGNNSPLHF. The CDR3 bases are TGTGCCAGCAGCTTCGTCGGAGCAGGGAATAATTCACCCCTCCACTTT.

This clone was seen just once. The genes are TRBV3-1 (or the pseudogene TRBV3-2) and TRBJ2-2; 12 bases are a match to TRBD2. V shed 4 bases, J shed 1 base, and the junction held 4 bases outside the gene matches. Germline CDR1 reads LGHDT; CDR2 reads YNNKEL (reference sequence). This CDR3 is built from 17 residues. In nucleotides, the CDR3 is TGTGCCAGCAGCCTCGGACTAGCGGGGAGGAACACCGGGGAGCTGTTTTTT. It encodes CASSLGLAGRNTGELFF.

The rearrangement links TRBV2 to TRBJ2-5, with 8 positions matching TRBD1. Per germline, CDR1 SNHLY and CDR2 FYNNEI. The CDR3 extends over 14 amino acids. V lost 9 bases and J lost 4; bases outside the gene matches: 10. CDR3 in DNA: TGTGCCAGTCCACCGGGACAGGATCCAGAGACCCAGTACTTC. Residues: CASPPGQDPETQYF.

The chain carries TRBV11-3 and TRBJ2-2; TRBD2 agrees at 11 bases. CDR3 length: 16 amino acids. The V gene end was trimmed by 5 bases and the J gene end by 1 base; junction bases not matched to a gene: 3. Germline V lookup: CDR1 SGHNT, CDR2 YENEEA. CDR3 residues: CASSIGLAGNTGELFF. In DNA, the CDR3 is TGTGCCAGCAGCATCGGACTAGCGGGGAACACCGGGGAGCTGTTTTTT.

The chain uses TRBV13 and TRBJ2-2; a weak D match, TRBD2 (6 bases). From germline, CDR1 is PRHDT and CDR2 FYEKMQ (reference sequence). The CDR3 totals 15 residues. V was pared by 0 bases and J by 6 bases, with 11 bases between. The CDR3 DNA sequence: TGTGCCAGCAGCTTAGGCGCGGGAAGGCCCGGGGAGCTGTTTTTT. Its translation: CASSLGAGRPGELFF.

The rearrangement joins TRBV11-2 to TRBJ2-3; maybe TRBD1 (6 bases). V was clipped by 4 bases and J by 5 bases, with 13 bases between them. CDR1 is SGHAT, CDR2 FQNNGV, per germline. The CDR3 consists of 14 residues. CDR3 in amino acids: CASSSRTEGDTQYF. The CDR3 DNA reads TGTGCCAGCAGCTCGAGGACAGAAGGAGATACGCAGTATTTT.